This T cell receptor beta chain was sequenced for a study of blood T cell repertoires in COVID-19. Study information: From the United States, Italy and Spain came samples of acute and convalescent COVID-19. Sample material is recorded as cDNA or gDNA derived from T cells, B-cell-depleted T cells, or PBMCs.

Only in-frame clones appear in the TCRdb table, and some are missing; sequencing was by immunoSEQ multiplex PCR. The sample includes 90,000 to 120,000 clones, 88% of them seen just once. Sample: peripheral blood. The receptor comes from a human donor in a cohort sampled during active COVID-19.

CDR3 DNA: TGTGCCAGCTCACAACAGGGGGCCGCTGGGGCCAACGTCCTGACTTTC. Translated: CASSQQGAAGANVLTF. This chain joins TRBV18 and TRBJ2-6; 9 bases map to TRBD1. V lost 4 bases to trimming and J lost 2 bases; unmatched junction nucleotides: 3. The CDR3 has 16 residues. Germline lookup yields CDR1 KGHSH and CDR2 LQKENI.